These 27 T cell receptor beta chains originate from one sample sequenced in a study of Ad26.COV2.S vaccination and SARS-CoV-2 variants. Clones were read by immunoSEQ multiplex PCR, and TCRdb kept only the in-frame ones, dropping some. The table has approximately 340,000 clones, about 85% seen once; the top ten hold 3% to 4%. The treatment here: roughly 19 received Ad26.COV2.S at low or high dose, single or two shots; 5 received placebo; per-sample allocation not given. Day 63 after the first vaccine or placebo injection was the time point for sampling. This specimen consisted of peripheral blood, obtained in a trial of Ad26.COV2.S vaccine versus placebo. The receptors derive from a person aged 18-65 years who received the Ad26.COV2.S COVID-19 vaccine or a placebo.

In this sample, this clone turned up a few times. The genes are TRBV27 and TRBJ2-7; 7 bases line up with TRBD2. The CDR3 runs to 17 residues. With V trimmed by 2 bases and J by 2 bases, 12 bases remained unmatched. From germline, CDR1 is MNHEY and CDR2 SMNVEV (reference sequence). The CDR3 region has the DNA TGTGCCAGCAGTTTAAAGATCGCGGCTAGCGGTGCCTACGAGCAGTACTTC. This sequence encodes CASSLKIAASGAYEQYF.

This sequence joins TRBV12-3 or TRBV12-4 and TRBJ2-3, with D maybe TRBD2 (5 bases). Trimming removed 5 bases from V and 7 bases from J, with 13 bases in between. CDR3 length equals 13 residues. The chain's CDR3 is CASSPPIGNTQYF. The DNA for the CDR3 is TGTGCCAGCAGTCCTCCAATCGGGAATACGCAGTATTTT.

The rearrangement uses TRBV7-6 and TRBJ1-1; 7 bases fit TRBD1. Germline loops: CDR1 SGHVS, CDR2 FNYEAQ. The CDR3 is made up of 13 amino acids. The V segment lost 5 bases and the J segment 1 base; nucleotides outside the gene matches: 1. CDR3 sequence reads: CASSGQENTEAFF. CDR3 DNA: TGTGCCAGCAGCGGACAGGAGAACACTGAAGCTTTCTTT.

V is TRBV19 and J is TRBJ2-7; 8 nucleotides agree with TRBD2. Germline CDR1 reads LNHDA; CDR2 reads SQIVND (reference sequence). The V and J ends lost 5 bases and 0 bases, in that order; junction bases with no gene match: 9. The CDR3 length is 16 residues. The CDR3 coding sequence is TGTGCCAGTAGTCCAGGACTAGCCCTCAGCTCCTACGAGCAGTACTTC. The encoded protein is CASSPGLALSSYEQYF.

V is TRBV12-3 or TRBV12-4 and J is TRBJ1-2, with D unclear. The CDR3 sequence is 13 residues long. The germline V and J ends were trimmed by 6 bases and 4 bases, with 12 bases remaining between them. CDR3 DNA: TGTGCCAGCAGATCAGGTGGGATCTATGGCTACACCTTC. Its protein product is CASRSGGIYGYTF.

This clone came up once. CDR3 nucleotide sequence: TGTGCCAGCGCACGCGGGGGATTTGGTGAAAAACTGTTTTTT. Translation gives CASARGGFGEKLFF. This sequence joins TRBV6-5 and TRBJ1-4; a possible D gene is TRBD1 (5 bases). The germline V gene has CDR1 MNHEY and CDR2 SVGAGI. The CDR3 has 14 amino acids. Trimming shortened V by 8 bases and J by 7 bases, and 17 bases separated the two germline ends.

The V and J genes are TRBV6-5 and TRBJ2-1; no clear D gene. V lost 3 bases, J lost 5 bases, and 8 bases lay in between. Germline V gene sequence: CDR1 MNHEY, CDR2 SVGAGI. The CDR3 spans 13 residues. The CDR3 coding sequence is TGTGCCAGCAGTTATATAGGGAACAATGAGCAGTTCTTC. Translating gives CASSYIGNNEQFF.

The gene calls are TRBV28 and TRBJ1-4; the D gene is possibly TRBD1 (5 bases). V was trimmed by 5 bases and J by 11 bases, leaving 12 bases between them. CDR3 length: 12 residues. Germline CDR1 MDHEN, CDR2 SYDVKM. The CDR3 DNA sequence: TGTGCCAGCAGTCTTGGACGGGGGAAACTGTTTTTT. Translating it yields CASSLGRGKLFF.

J is TRBJ1-1 and V is TRBV18, with D possibly matching TRBD1 (5 bases). The CDR3 totals 13 residues. Germline V gene data show CDR1 as KGHSH and CDR2 as LQKENI. Trimming cost V 6 bases and J 3 bases, with 11 bases left between them. The CDR3 DNA reads TGTGCCAGCTCGCCGGTAGGGGACACTGAAGCTTTCTTT. This encodes CASSPVGDTEAFF.

The CDR3: CASSPNRVRGIGSIYF. DNA of the CDR3: TGCGCCAGCAGCCCGAACAGGGTTCGGGGTATTGGATCCATATATTTT. The V call is TRBV10-2, the J call TRBJ1-3, with D tentatively TRBD1 (6 bases). With 6 bases removed from V and 11 bases from J, the gap between germline ends came to 26 bases. The germline V gene has CDR1 WSHSY and CDR2 SAAADI. CDR3 length: 16 residues.

The chain employs TRBV12-3 or TRBV12-4 and TRBJ2-7; D is unclear. The CDR3 is 11 residues long. Trimming shortened V by 3 bases and J by 5 bases, and 5 bases separated the two germline ends. DNA of the CDR3: TGTGCCAGCAGTTTTGGGAACGAGCAGTACTTC. Translation: CASSFGNEQYF.

This rearrangement joins TRBV3-1 (or the pseudogene TRBV3-2) to TRBJ2-7; D may be TRBD1 or TRBD2 (6 bases each). Trimming took 0 bases from V and 5 from J, leaving 17 bases between them. In germline, CDR1 is LGHDT, CDR2 YNNKEL (reference sequence). The CDR3 has 16 amino acids. DNA of the CDR3: TGTGCCAGCAGCCAAGATTTGGGGGGCGTCTTGGACGAGCAGTACTTC. Translation gives CASSQDLGGVLDEQYF.

The rearrangement joins TRBV24-1 to TRBJ2-7, with D unclear. V shed 2 bases and J shed 2 bases, with 9 bases lying between them. CDR1 KGHDR and CDR2 SFDVKD come from the germline V gene. CDR3 length: 14 residues. DNA for the CDR3: TGTGCCACCAGTGATTACCCAACAACCTACGAGCAGTACTTC. Translated, it gives CATSDYPTTYEQYF.

J is TRBJ2-7 and V is TRBV19; 8 positions agree with TRBD2. The germline V gene encodes CDR1 LNHDA and CDR2 SQIVND (reference sequence). With V trimmed by 6 bases and J by 5 bases, 3 bases remained unmatched. The CDR3 length is 12 residues. CDR3 nucleotides: TGTGCCAGTAGCCGAGCGGGGGACGAGCAGTACTTC. Its translation is CASSRAGDEQYF.

The chain couples TRBV19 to TRBJ2-3, with D uncertain. The V end lost 0 bases, the J end lost 6 bases, and 7 bases lay between the germline ends. Germline CDR1 LNHDA, CDR2 SQIVND (reference sequence). The CDR3 loop spans 13 amino acids. DNA of the CDR3: TGTGCCAGTAGTATAGATTTGGAGGATACGCAGTATTTT. This codes for CASSIDLEDTQYF.

In this sample, this clone turned up once. The chain couples TRBV6-5 to TRBJ2-7; TRBD2 matches at 9 bases. The V gene end was trimmed by 6 bases and the J gene end by 5 bases; junction bases not matched to a gene: 8. In germline, CDR1 is MNHEY, CDR2 SVGAGI. The CDR3 runs to 14 residues. As DNA, the CDR3 is TGTGCCAGCAGAACTCCGGGACTAGCCCACGAGCAGTACTTC. It translates to CASRTPGLAHEQYF.

This sequence joins TRBV10-3 and TRBJ2-1; D is ambiguous. Trimming stripped 8 bases from V and 10 bases from J, with 21 bases between. CDR1 is ENHRY and CDR2 is SYGVKD in the germline V gene. The CDR3 has 14 amino acids. The CDR3 loop reads CAIGPDHVSGEQFF. In DNA, the CDR3 is TGTGCCATCGGCCCTGACCACGTCTCTGGCGAGCAGTTCTTC.

The genes are TRBV30 and TRBJ2-3; D is ambiguous. The CDR3 loop spans 12 amino acids. V shed 2 bases and J shed 0 bases, with 3 bases lying between them. Germline V lookup: CDR1 GTSNPN, CDR2 SVGIG (reference sequence). Written as DNA, the CDR3 is TGTGCCTGGAGTATTAGCACAGATACGCAGTATTTT. This translates into CAWSISTDTQYF.

The V and J genes are TRBV30 and TRBJ2-7; D call uncertain. The CDR3 extends over 13 amino acids. Germline V gene lookup returns CDR1 GTSNPN and CDR2 SVGIG (reference sequence). V was pared by 5 bases and J by 11 bases, with 22 bases between. Written as DNA, the CDR3 is TGTGCCTGGGAAAACGAGTTAAGTGGATTTAAGTACTTC. Translated, it gives CAWENELSGFKYF.

This chain connects TRBV7-9 to TRBJ1-2; D is unclear. Trimming pared 0 bases from V and 4 bases from J, leaving 9 bases between. Germline V lookup: CDR1 SEHNR, CDR2 FQNEAQ (reference sequence). This CDR3 contains 14 residues. This chain's CDR3 is CASSLAAIAYGYTF. DNA for the CDR3: TGTGCCAGCAGCTTAGCCGCTATAGCCTATGGCTACACCTTC.

This clone has just a few counts. V is TRBV7-9 and J is TRBJ2-1; D unresolved. Germline V CDR1 and CDR2: SEHNR, FQNEAQ (reference sequence). The V and J ends lost 11 bases and 4 bases respectively, with 18 bases between them. This CDR3 region has 14 residues. In DNA, the CDR3 is TGTGCCCACAGCGACGGACCCTTTTACAATGAGCAGTTCTTC. Residues: CAHSDGPFYNEQFF. Full variable domain (rest looked up from reference TRBV7-9 and TRBJ2-1): DTGVSQNPRHKITKRGQNVTFRCDPISEHNRLYWYRQTLGQGPEFLTYFQNEAQLEKSRLLSDRFSAERPKGSFSTLEIQRTEQGDSAMYLCAHSDGPFYNEQFFGPGTRLTVL.

This clone was observed a few times. This sequence joins TRBV7-7 and TRBJ2-7, with TRBD2 matching 14 bases. The CDR3 covers 16 residues. J lost 5 bases, V lost 5 bases, and 8 bases had no gene match. Germline V CDR1 and CDR2: SSHAT, FNYEAQ (reference sequence). The CDR3 nucleotides are TGTGCCAGCAGCCCGGGGACTAGCGGGAGTAAAAACGAGCAGTACTTC. Protein sequence: CASSPGTSGSKNEQYF.

V usage is TRBV11-2 and J usage is TRBJ2-1; D is possibly TRBD1 (5 bases). The CDR3 loop spans 10 amino acids. Germline V gene sequence: CDR1 SGHAT, CDR2 FQNNGV. V was shortened by 7 bases and J by 10 bases, with 8 bases between the two germline ends. The DNA of the CDR3 is TGTGCCAGCAAGGGGCGAGAGCAGTTCTTC. Translation: CASKGREQFF.

The gene calls are TRBV19 and TRBJ2-3; D is unclear. This CDR3 is 15 amino acids long. Germline V CDR1 and CDR2: LNHDA, SQIVND (reference sequence). V lost 6 bases, J lost 1 base, and 14 bases lay in between. The CDR3 DNA is TGTGCCAGTAGGTCCCGGAGTTGGGGCACAGATACGCAGTATTTT. Amino acids: CASRSRSWGTDTQYF.

The chain carries TRBV7-2 and TRBJ2-4; 8 nucleotides agree with TRBD1. Germline loops: CDR1 SGHTA, CDR2 FQGNSA. The CDR3 spans 13 residues. V dropped 6 bases and J dropped 8; count of bases not matched to a gene: 6. This CDR3 reads CASSSQGADIQYF. The CDR3 DNA is TGTGCCAGCAGTTCTCAGGGGGCGGACATTCAGTACTTC.

The genes are TRBV6-5 and TRBJ2-7; a weak D match, TRBD1 (6 bases). This CDR3 has 12 amino acids. V lost 7 bases and J 6 bases, leaving 13 bases between the germline ends. Looked up from germline, CDR1 is MNHEY and CDR2 is SVGAGI. For the CDR3, the DNA is TGTGCCAGCAACAGGGTCGTTGCCGAGCAGTACTTC. Residues: CASNRVVAEQYF.

The gene calls are TRBV4-3 and TRBJ2-1; a weak D match, TRBD1 (5 bases). V lost 4 bases, J lost 2 bases, and 18 bases lay in between. The CDR3 is made up of 17 amino acids. Per germline, CDR1 LGHNA and CDR2 YSLEER. The CDR3 DNA follows: TGCGCCAGCAGCCCTCAACCCCAGGGCTACGCCTACAATGAGCAGTTCTTC. It codes for CASSPQPQGYAYNEQFF.